A selection of T cell receptor beta chains follows, all from one sample in a study of blood T cell repertoires in COVID-19. Data came from immunoSEQ multiplex PCR; TCRdb stores just in-frame clones and leaves some out. The table has over 200,000 clones, around four fifths seen once. The specimen was peripheral blood. These receptors came from a woman of 80 years or more with active or convalescent COVID-19. Both conserved end residues are part of each CDR3. D genes are given only for firm matches. Clone size is shown for a subset of rows, as once, few, many or a class of expanded clone.

abundance	v_gene	j_gene	d_gene	CDR3nt	CDR3aa
.	TRBV6-2/TRBV6-3	TRBJ2-2	TRBD1	TGTGCCAGCAGCCGACAGGGGGCGAACACCGGGGAGCTGTTTTTT	CASSRQGANTGELFF
.	TRBV11-3	TRBJ1-6	TRBD1	TGTGCCAGCAGCTTGGACAACAGGGGGAATTCACCCCTCCACTTT	CASSLDNRGNSPLHF
.	TRBV11-1	TRBJ2-1	.	TGTGCCAGCAGCTTAGCAGGTGGAGGGACGTATGAGCAGTTCTTC	CASSLAGGGTYEQFF
few	TRBV21-1	TRBJ2-5	.	TGTGCCAGCAGCACACCCCCAGACAGCCAAGAGACCCAGTACTTC	CASSTPPDSQETQYF
.	TRBV19	TRBJ2-7	TRBD1	TGTGCCAGTAGAGACAGGGGCAGCTCCTACGAGCAGTACTTC	CASRDRGSSYEQYF
few	TRBV20-1	TRBJ1-1	.	TGCAGTGCTAGAGAAGCAGGGGACGCTTTCTTT	CSAREAGDAFF
.	TRBV7-2	TRBJ2-2	.	TGTGCCAGCAGCTTAAGGCAGGCTTTGAACACCGGGGAGCTGTTTTTT	CASSLRQALNTGELFF
.	TRBV3-1/TRBV3-2	TRBJ1-3	.	TGTGCCAGCAGCCAAGATGTCGGGGGGGGAGGAAACACCATATATTTT	CASSQDVGGGGNTIYF
few	TRBV25-1	TRBJ1-4	.	TGTGCCAGCAGGTTACTTGAAAAACTGTTTTTT	CASRLLEKLFF
.	TRBV5-6	TRBJ2-5	.	TGTGCCAGCAGCTTGAGAAGTCGCAGGGCAGAGACCCAGTACTTC	CASSLRSRRAETQYF
once	TRBV5-1	TRBJ1-3	TRBD1	TGCGCCAGCAGCCGAATTACCGGGACAGGGACCGAATCTGGAAACACCATATATTTT	CASSRITGTGTESGNTIYF
few	TRBV29-1	TRBJ1-4	.	TGCAGCGTTCGGCGGTCAACTAATGAAAAACTGTTTTTT	CSVRRSTNEKLFF
.	TRBV9	TRBJ1-1	.	TGTGCCAGCAGCTCAACATCCAGGGGCACTGAAGCTTTCTTT	CASSSTSRGTEAFF
.	TRBV9	TRBJ1-6	.	TGTGCCAGCAGCGTAGCTGGCAGTACTAATTCACCCCTCCACTTT	CASSVAGSTNSPLHF
.	TRBV6-5	TRBJ2-1	TRBD1	TGTGCCAGCAGTTACTCGATGGACAGGGCCTACAATGAGCAGTTCTTC	CASSYSMDRAYNEQFF
few	TRBV29-1	TRBJ1-4	TRBD1	TGCAGCGTCGCTAGGGGGCAATCTGGAAAACTGTTTTTT	CSVARGQSGKLFF
.	TRBV28	TRBJ1-5	TRBD1	TGTGCCAGCAGTCAGGGGGACAGGGGGAACAATCAGCCCCAGCATTTT	CASSQGDRGNNQPQHF
.	TRBV5-1	TRBJ2-5	TRBD1	TGCGCCAGCAGCTTGGTCGGGGACAGCAGACAAGAGACCCAGTACTTC	CASSLVGDSRQETQYF
.	TRBV7-6	TRBJ2-5	TRBD1	TGTGCCAGCAGCTCAGGACAGGGGGCGCAGGAGACCCAGTACTTC	CASSSGQGAQETQYF
.	TRBV5-5	TRBJ2-7	TRBD2	TGTGCCAGCAGCTTGGCGACTAGCGGGGGCACCCCCTACGAGCAGTACTTC	CASSLATSGGTPYEQYF
.	TRBV6-6	TRBJ2-7	TRBD1	TGTGCCAGCAGTAACGACAGGGCGACTGACTACGAGCAGTACTTC	CASSNDRATDYEQYF
.	TRBV29-1	TRBJ2-1	.	TGCAGCGCCTTCGGAGGGAACTACAATGAGCAGTTCTTC	CSAFGGNYNEQFF
.	TRBV19	TRBJ2-3	TRBD2	TGTGCCAGTAGTATCGAACGGGAGGGGACAGATACGCAGTATTTT	CASSIEREGTDTQYF
few	TRBV18	TRBJ1-1	.	TGTGCCAGCTCCCCTCGACAGTCGAATATGAACACTGAAGCTTTCTTT	CASSPRQSNMNTEAFF
.	TRBV9	TRBJ2-1	TRBD2	TGTGCCAGCAGCGTAGACGGGTTTGAGACTAGCGGTCTCCGATACAATGAGCAGTTCTTC	CASSVDGFETSGLRYNEQFF
.	TRBV2	TRBJ2-7	.	TGTGCCAGCAGTGGTAGCACCTCTTGGGAGCAGTACTTC	CASSGSTSWEQYF
once	TRBV28	TRBJ1-6	.	TGTGCCAGCAGTGAGACAGAGTACAGTTCACCCCTCCACTTT	CASSETEYSSPLHF
.	TRBV5-4	TRBJ2-7	TRBD2	TGTGCCAGCAGCTTGGGACTAGCGGGCGCCTCGGAGCAGTACTTC	CASSLGLAGASEQYF